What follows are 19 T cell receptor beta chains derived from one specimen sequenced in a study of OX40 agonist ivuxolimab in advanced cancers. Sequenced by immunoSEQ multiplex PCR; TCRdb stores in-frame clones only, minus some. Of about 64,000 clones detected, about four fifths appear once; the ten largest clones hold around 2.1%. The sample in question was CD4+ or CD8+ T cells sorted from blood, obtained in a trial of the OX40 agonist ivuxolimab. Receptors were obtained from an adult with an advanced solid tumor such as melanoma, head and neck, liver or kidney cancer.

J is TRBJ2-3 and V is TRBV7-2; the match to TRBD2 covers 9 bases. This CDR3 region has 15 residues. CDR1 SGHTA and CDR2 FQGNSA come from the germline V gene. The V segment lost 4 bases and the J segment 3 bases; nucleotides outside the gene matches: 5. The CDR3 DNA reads TGTGCCAGCAGCTGGGGGGGACTAGCAACAGATACGCAGTATTTT. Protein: CASSWGGLATDTQYF.

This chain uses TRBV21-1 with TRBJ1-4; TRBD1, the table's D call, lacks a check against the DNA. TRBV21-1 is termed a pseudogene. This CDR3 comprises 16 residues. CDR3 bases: TGTGCCAGCAACTGCGGGACAGAAAATTACTATGAAAAACTGTTTTTT. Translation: CASNCGTENYYEKLFF.

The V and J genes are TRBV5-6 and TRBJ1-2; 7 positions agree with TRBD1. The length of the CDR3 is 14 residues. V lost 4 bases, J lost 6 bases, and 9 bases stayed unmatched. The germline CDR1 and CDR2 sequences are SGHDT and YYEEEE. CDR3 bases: TGTGCCAGCAGCCGGCTTACAGGGGAGGATGGCTACACCTTC. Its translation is CASSRLTGEDGYTF.

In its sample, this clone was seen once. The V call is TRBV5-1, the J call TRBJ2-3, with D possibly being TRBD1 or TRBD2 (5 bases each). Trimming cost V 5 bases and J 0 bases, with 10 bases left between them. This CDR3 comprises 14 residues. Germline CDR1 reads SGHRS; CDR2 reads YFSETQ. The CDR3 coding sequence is TGCGCCAGCAGGCCCGGGGACAGCACAGATACGCAGTATTTT. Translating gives CASRPGDSTDTQYF. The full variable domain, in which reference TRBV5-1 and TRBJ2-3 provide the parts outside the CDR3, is KAGVTQTPRYLIKTRGQQVTLSCSPISGHRSVSWYQQTPGQGLQFLFEYFSETQRNKGNFPGRFSGRQFSNSRSEMNVSTLELGDSALYLCASRPGDSTDTQYFGPGTRLTVL.

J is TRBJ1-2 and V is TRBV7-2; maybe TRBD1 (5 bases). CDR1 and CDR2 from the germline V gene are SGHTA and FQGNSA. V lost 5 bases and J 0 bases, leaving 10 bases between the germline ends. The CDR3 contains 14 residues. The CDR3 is CASSVQGANYGYTF. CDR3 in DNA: TGTGCCAGCAGCGTGCAGGGTGCTAACTATGGCTACACCTTC.

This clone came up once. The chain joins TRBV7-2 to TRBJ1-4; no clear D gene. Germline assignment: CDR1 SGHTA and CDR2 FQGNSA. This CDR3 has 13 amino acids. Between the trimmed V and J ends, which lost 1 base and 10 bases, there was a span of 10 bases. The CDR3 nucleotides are TGTGCCAGCAGCTTAGAGAGTGGGTTAAAACTGTTTTTT. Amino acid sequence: CASSLESGLKLFF.

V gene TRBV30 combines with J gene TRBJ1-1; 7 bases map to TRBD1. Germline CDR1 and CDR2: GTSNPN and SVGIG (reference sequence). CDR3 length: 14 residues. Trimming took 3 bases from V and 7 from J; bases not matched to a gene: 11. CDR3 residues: CAWRTGMAYGEAFF. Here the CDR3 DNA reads TGTGCCTGGAGGACAGGGATGGCGTACGGTGAAGCTTTCTTT.

The CDR3 region is CASSPHLPTGELFF. The CDR3 nucleotides are TGTGCCAGCAGCCCACATCTGCCCACCGGGGAGCTGTTTTTT. V usage is TRBV12-1 and J usage is TRBJ2-2; whether TRBD1, the table's D call, matches the DNA was not checked. TRBV12-1 is a listed pseudogene. CDR3 length: 14 amino acids.

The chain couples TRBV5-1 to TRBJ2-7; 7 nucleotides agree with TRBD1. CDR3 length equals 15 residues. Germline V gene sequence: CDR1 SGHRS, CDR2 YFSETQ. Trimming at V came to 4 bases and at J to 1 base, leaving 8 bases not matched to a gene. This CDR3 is CASSIDRDGSYEQYF. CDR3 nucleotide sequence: TGCGCCAGCAGCATAGACAGGGATGGTTCCTACGAGCAGTACTTC.

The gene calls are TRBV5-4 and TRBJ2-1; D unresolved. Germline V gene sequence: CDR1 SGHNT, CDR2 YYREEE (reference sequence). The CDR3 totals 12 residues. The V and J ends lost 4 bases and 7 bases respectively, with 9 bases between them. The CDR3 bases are TGTGCCAGCAGCCCGGATGAAAATGAGCAGTTCTTC. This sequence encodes CASSPDENEQFF.

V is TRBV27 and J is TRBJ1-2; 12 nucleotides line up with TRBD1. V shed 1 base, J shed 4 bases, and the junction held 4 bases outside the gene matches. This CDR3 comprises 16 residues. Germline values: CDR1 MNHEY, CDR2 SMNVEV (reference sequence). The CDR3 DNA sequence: TGTGCCAGCAGTTTATACGGGACAGGGGGCTTCTATGGCTACACCTTC. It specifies CASSLYGTGGFYGYTF.

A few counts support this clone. CDR3 loop: CASSNRDADGSFF. CDR3 bases: TGCGCCAGCAGCAACCGGGACGCCGACGGGTCGTTCTTC. The V call is TRBV5-1, the J call TRBJ2-1; tentatively, D is TRBD1 or TRBD2 (5 bases each). The CDR3 spans 13 residues. Trimming shortened V by 4 bases and J by 15 bases, and 20 bases separated the two germline ends. The germline CDR1 and CDR2 sequences are SGHRS and YFSETQ.

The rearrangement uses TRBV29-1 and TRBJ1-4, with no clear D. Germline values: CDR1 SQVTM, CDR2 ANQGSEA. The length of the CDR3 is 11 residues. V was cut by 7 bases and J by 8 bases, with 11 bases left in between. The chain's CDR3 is CSGKGREKLFF. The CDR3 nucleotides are TGCAGCGGTAAAGGGCGGGAAAAACTGTTTTTT.

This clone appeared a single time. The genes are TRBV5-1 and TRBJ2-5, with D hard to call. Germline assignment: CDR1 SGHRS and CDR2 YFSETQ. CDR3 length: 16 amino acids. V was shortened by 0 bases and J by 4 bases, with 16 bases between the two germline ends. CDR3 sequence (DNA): TGCGCCAGCAGCTTGGGGTCAGGCGACACCTCAGAGACCCAGTACTTC. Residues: CASSLGSGDTSETQYF.

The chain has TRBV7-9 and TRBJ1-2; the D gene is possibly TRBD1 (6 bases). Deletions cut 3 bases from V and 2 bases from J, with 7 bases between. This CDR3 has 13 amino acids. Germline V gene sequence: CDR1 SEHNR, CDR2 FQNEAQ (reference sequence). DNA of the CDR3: TGTGCCAGCAGCTTCGGACAGAACTATGGCTACACCTTC. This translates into CASSFGQNYGYTF.

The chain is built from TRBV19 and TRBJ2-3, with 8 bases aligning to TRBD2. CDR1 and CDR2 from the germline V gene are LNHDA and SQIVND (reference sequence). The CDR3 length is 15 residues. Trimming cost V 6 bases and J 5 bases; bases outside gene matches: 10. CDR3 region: CASSVAGGRGDTQYF. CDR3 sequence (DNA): TGTGCCAGTAGCGTGGCGGGGGGCAGGGGAGATACGCAGTATTTT.

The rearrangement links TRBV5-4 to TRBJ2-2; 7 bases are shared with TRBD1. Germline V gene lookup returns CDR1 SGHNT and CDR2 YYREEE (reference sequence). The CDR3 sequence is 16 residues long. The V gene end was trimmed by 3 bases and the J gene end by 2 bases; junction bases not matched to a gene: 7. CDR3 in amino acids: CASSWGQFLNTGELFF. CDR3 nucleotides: TGTGCCAGCAGCTGGGGACAGTTTCTAAACACCGGGGAGCTGTTTTTT.

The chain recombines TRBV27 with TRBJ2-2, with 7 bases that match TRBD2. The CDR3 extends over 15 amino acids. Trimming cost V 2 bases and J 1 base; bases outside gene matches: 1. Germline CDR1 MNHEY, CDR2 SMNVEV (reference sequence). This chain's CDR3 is CASSLVAGNTGELFF. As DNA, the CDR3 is TGTGCCAGCAGTTTAGTAGCGGGGAACACCGGGGAGCTGTTTTTT.

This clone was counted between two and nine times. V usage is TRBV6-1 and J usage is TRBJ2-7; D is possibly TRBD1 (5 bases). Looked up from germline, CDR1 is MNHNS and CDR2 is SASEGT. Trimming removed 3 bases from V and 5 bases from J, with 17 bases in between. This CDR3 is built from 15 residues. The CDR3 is CASSEYGPGQDEQYF. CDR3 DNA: TGTGCCAGCAGTGAGTATGGCCCAGGGCAGGACGAGCAGTACTTC.